The sequence of this T cell receptor (beta chain) was determined in a study of blood T cell repertoires in COVID-19. The CDR3 contains 15 residues. The V segment lost 2 bases and the J segment 3 bases; nucleotides outside the gene matches: 4. From germline, CDR1 is KGHSH and CDR2 LQKENI. Profiled with immunoSEQ multiplex PCR; TCRdb holds only in-frame clones, not every one. The data contain fewer than 95,000 clones, about nine tenths of them seen just once; the ten biggest clones take up 0.35% to 0.5%. Sequencing was carried out using peripheral blood. The V and J genes are TRBV18 and TRBJ2-7; TRBD1 aligns across 10 bases. The TCR sequence derives from a man aged 60-69 years with acute or convalescent COVID-19. The CDR3 spells CASSPRTGGVYEQYF. CDR3 nucleotide sequence: TGTGCCAGCTCACCAAGGACAGGGGGTGTCTACGAGCAGTACTTC.